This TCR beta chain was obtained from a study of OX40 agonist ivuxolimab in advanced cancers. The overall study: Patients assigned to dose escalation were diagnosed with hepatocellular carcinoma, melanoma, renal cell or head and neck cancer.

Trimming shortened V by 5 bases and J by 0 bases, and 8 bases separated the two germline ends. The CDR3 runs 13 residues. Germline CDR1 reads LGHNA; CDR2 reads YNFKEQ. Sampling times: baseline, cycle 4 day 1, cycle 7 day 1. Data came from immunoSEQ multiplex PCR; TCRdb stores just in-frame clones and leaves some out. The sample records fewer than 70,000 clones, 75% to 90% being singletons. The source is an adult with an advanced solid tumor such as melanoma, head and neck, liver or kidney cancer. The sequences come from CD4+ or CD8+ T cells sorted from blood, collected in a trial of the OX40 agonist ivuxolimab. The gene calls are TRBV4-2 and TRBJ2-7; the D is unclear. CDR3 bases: TGTGCCAGCAGCAGTGACGGCTCCTACGAGCAGTACTTC. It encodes CASSSDGSYEQYF.